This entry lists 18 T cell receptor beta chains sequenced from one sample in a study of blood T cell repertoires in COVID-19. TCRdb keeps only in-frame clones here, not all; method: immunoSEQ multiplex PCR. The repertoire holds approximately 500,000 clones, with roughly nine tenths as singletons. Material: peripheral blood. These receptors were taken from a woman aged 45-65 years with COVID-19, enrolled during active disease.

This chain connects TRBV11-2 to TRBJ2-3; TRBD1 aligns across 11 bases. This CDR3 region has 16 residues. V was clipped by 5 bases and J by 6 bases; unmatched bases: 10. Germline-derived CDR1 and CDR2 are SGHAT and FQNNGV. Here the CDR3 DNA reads TGTGCCAGCAGCCCTAGTCCCGGGACAGGGGGGGATACGCAGTATTTT. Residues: CASSPSPGTGGDTQYF.

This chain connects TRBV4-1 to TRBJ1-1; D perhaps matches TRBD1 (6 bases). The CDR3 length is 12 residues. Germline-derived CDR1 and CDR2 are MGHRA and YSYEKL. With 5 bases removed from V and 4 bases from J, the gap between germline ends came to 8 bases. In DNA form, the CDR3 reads TGCGCCAGCAGCTTCAGGGGCACTGAAGCTTTCTTT. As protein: CASSFRGTEAFF.

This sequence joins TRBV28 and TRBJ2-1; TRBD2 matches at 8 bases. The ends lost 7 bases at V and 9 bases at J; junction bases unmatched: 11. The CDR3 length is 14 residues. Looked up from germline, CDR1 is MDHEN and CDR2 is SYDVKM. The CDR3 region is CASNPALAGREQFF. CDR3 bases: TGTGCCAGCAATCCCGCCCTAGCGGGTCGTGAGCAGTTCTTC.

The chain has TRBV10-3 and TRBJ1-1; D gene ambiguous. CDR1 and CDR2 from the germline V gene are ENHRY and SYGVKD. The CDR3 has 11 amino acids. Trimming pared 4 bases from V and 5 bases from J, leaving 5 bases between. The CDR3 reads CAISGGTEAFF. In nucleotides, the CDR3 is TGTGCCATCAGTGGAGGAACTGAAGCTTTCTTT.

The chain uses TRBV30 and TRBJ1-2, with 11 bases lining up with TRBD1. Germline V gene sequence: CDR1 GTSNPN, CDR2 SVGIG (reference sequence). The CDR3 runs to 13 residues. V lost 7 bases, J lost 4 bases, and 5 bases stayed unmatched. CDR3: CAFWDRGVYGYTF. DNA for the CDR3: TGTGCCTTCTGGGACAGGGGGGTCTATGGCTACACCTTC.

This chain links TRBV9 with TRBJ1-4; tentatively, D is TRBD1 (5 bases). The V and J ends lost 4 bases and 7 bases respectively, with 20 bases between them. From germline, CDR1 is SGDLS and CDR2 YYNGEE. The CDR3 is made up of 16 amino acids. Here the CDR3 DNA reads TGTGCCAGCAGCCCCGGGGCGGGGAATCGCCCTGAAAAACTGTTTTTT. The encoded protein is CASSPGAGNRPEKLFF.

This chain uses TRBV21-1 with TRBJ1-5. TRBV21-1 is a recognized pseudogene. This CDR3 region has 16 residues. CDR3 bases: TGTGCCAGCAGCAAAGGTCCCCGGGGGAGCAATCAGCCCCAGCATTTT. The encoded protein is CASSKGPRGSNQPQHF.

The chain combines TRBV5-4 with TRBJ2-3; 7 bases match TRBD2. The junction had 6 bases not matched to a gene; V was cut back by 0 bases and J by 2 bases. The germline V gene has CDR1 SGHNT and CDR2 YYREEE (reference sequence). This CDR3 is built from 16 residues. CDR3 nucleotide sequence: TGTGCCAGCAGCTTGGCATGGACTAGTCCCACAGATACGCAGTATTTT. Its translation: CASSLAWTSPTDTQYF.

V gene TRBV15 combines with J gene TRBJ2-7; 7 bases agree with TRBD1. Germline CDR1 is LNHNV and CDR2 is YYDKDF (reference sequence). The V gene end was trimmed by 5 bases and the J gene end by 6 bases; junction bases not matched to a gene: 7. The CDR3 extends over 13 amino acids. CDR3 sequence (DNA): TGTGCCACCAGCCCCCGGACAGGTTTCGAGCAGTACTTC. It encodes CATSPRTGFEQYF.

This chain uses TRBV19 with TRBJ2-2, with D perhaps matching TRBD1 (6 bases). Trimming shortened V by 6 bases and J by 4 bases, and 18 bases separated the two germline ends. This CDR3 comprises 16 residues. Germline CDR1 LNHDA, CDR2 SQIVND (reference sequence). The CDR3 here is CASSGLQGFSTGELFF. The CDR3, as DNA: TGTGCCAGTAGCGGATTACAGGGTTTTAGCACCGGGGAGCTGTTTTTT.

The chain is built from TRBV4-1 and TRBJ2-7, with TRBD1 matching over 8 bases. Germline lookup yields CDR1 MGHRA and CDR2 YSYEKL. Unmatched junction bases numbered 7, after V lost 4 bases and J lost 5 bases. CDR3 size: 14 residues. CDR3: CASSPQGAVHEQYF. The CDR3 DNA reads TGCGCCAGCAGCCCGCAGGGGGCGGTCCACGAGCAGTACTTC.

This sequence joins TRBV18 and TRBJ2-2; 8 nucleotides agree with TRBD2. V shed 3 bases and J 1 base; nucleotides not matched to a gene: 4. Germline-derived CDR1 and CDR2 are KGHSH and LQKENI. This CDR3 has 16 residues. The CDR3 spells CASSPSGVMNTGELFF. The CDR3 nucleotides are TGTGCCAGCTCACCTAGCGGGGTAATGAACACCGGGGAGCTGTTTTTT. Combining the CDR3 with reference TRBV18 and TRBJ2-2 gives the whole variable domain NAGVMQNPRHLVRRRGQEARLRCSPMKGHSHVYWYRQLPEEGLKFMVYLQKENIIDESGMPKERFSAEFPKEGPSILRIQQVVRGDSAAYFCASSPSGVMNTGELFFGEGSRLTVL.

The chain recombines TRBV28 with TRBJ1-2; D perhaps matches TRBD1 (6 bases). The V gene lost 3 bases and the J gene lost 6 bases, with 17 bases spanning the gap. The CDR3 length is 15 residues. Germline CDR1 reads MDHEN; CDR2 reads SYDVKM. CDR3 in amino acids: CASSFRLRGNNGYTF. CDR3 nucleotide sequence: TGTGCCAGCAGTTTTAGGCTTAGGGGGAACAATGGCTACACCTTC.

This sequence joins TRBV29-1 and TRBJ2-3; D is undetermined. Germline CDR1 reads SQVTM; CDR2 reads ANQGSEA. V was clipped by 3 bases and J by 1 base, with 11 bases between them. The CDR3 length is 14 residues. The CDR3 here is CSVESELGTDTQYF. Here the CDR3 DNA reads TGCAGCGTTGAGAGCGAGCTCGGCACAGATACGCAGTATTTT.

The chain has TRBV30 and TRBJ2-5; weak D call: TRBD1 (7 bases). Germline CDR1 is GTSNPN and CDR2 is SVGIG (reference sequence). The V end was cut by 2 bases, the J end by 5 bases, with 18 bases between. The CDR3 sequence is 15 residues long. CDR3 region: CAWSRTGAGSETQYF. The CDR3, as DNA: TGTGCCTGGAGTCGTACAGGGGCCGGGAGTGAGACCCAGTACTTC.

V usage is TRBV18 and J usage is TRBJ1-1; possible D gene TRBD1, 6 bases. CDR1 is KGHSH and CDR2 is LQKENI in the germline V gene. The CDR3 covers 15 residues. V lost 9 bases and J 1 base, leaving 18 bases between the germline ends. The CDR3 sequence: CASSAAGARNTEAFF. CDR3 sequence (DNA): TGTGCCAGTTCAGCCGCGGGGGCCCGGAACACTGAAGCTTTCTTT.

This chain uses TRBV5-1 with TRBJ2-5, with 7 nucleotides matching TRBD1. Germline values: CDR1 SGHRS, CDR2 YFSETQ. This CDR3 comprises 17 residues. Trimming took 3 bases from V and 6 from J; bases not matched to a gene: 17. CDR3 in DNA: TGCGCCAGCAGCTCTTCCATCCTAGACAGGGAGCGAAAGACCCAGTACTTC. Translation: CASSSSILDRERKTQYF.

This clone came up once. The CDR3 loop is CASSVDSINLGTEAFF. The CDR3 DNA sequence: TGCGCCAGCAGCGTGGACAGTATCAACCTGGGCACTGAAGCTTTCTTT. The chain uses TRBV5-1 and TRBJ1-1; TRBD1 might be the D (6 bases). Germline V lookup: CDR1 SGHRS, CDR2 YFSETQ. The CDR3 consists of 16 residues. Trimming cost V 4 bases and J 4 bases, with 20 bases left between them.